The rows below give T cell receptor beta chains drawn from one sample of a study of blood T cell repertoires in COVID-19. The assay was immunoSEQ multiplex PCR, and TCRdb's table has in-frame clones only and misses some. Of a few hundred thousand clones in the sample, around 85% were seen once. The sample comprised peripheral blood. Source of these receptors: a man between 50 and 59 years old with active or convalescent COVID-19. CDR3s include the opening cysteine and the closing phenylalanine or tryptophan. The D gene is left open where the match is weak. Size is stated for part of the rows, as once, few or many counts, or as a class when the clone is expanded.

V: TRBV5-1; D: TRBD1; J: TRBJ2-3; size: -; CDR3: CASSLEDRGKTDTQYF; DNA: TGCGCCAGCAGCTTGGAAGACAGGGGAAAAACAGATACGCAGTATTTT
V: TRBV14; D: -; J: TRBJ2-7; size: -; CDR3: CASSSPRERALYEQYF; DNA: TGTGCCAGCAGCTCCCCGCGCGAGCGGGCCCTCTACGAGCAGTACTTC
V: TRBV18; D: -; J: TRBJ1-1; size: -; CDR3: CASSPGAVNTEAFF; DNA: TGTGCCAGCTCACCAGGGGCGGTGAACACTGAAGCTTTCTTT
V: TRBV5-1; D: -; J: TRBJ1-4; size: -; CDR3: CASSLGSSNEKLFF; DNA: TGCGCCAGCAGCTTGGGTTCGTCTAATGAAAAACTGTTTTTT
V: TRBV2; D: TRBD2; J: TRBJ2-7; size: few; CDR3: CASTRGTNYEQYF; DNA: TGTGCCAGCACCCGGGGGACTAACTACGAGCAGTACTTC
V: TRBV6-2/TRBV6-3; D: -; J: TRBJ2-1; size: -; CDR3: CASSYSTPLASQPNEQFF; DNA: TGTGCCAGCAGTTACTCCACTCCTCTAGCGAGTCAACCCAATGAGCAGTTCTTC
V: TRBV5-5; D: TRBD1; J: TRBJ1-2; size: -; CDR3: CASSAGTATYGYTF; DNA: TGTGCCAGCAGCGCCGGGACAGCCACCTATGGCTACACCTTC
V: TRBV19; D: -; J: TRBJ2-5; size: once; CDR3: CASSRQGGETQYF; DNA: TGTGCCAGTAGCCGCCAGGGGGGAGAGACCCAGTACTTC
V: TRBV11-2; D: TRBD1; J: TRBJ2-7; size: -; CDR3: CASSRQGAYNEQYF; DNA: TGTGCCAGCAGCCGACAGGGGGCTTACAACGAGCAGTACTTC
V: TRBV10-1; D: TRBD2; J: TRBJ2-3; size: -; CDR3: CASSETLAGERNTQYF; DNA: TGCGCCAGCAGTGAGACCCTAGCGGGAGAGAGGAATACGCAGTATTTT
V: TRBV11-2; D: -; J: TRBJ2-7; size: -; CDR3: CASSPRPRGGLSSYEQYF; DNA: TGTGCCAGCAGCCCCCGACCTAGGGGGGGGCTAAGCTCCTACGAGCAGTACTTC
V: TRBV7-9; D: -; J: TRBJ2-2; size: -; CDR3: CASSPSAGSTGELFF; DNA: TGTGCCAGCAGCCCATCGGCGGGATCCACCGGGGAGCTGTTTTTT
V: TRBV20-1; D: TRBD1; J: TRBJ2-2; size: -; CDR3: CSASTGASRNTGELFF; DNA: TGCAGTGCTAGTACAGGGGCGTCTCGCAACACCGGGGAGCTGTTTTTT
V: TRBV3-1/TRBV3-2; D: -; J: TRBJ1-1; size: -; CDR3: CASRNAEVAFF; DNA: TGTGCCAGCAGAAATGCGGAGGTAGCTTTCTTT
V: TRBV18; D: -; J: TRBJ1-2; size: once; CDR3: CASSPGQGPSNYGYTF; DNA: TGTGCCAGCTCGCCAGGGCAGGGGCCGTCTAACTATGGCTACACCTTC
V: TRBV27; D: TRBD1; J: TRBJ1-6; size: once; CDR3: CASSISGTGFSPLHF; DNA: TGTGCCAGCAGCATCTCCGGGACAGGGTTTTCACCCCTCCACTTT
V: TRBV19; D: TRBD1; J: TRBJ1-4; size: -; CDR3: CAAGDRGATNEKLFF; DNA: TGTGCCGCAGGGGACAGGGGCGCAACTAATGAAAAACTGTTTTTT
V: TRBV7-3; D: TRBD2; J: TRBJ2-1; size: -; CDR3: CASSQTSGRYHEQFF; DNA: TGTGCCAGCAGCCAAACTAGCGGGAGGTATCATGAGCAGTTCTTC
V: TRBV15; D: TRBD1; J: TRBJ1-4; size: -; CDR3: CATSPEGASKLFF; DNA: TGTGCCACCAGCCCGGAGGGGGCCTCAAAACTGTTTTTT
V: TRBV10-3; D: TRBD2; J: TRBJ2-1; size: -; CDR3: CASSLAGGSYNEQFF; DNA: TGTGCCTCCTCACTAGCGGGAGGATCCTACAATGAGCAGTTCTTC
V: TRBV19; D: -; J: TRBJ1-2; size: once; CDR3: CASSLAAGYYGYTF; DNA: TGTGCCAGTAGTCTTGCGGCAGGGTACTATGGCTACACCTTC
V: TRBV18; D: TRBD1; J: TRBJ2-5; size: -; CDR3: CASSPRDSLGETQYF; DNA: TGTGCCAGCTCACCCCGGGACAGTTTGGGGGAGACCCAGTACTTC
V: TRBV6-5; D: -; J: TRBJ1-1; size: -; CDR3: CASTLSGNTEAFF; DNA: TGTGCCAGCACCCTAAGTGGGAACACTGAAGCTTTCTTT
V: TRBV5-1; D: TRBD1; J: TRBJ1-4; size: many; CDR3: CASSTAGQGREKLFF; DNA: TGCGCCAGCAGCACAGCGGGACAGGGCAGGGAAAAACTGTTTTTT
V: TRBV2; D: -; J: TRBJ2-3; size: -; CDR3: CASSRRLGRTDTQYF; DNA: TGTGCCAGCAGTAGGAGACTAGGGAGGACAGATACGCAGTATTTT
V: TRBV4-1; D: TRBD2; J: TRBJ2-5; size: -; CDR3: CASSSSIGRGDSWTQYF; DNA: TGCGCCAGCAGCTCGAGCATCGGGAGGGGAGACTCTTGGACCCAGTACTTC
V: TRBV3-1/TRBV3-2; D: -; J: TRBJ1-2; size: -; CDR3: CASSQEGRRTTF; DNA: TGTGCCAGCAGCCAAGAGGGCAGGAGGACCACCTTC
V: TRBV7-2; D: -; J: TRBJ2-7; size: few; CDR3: CASSTRGGGPFEQYF; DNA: TGTGCCAGCAGCACCAGAGGCGGAGGGCCCTTCGAGCAGTACTTC
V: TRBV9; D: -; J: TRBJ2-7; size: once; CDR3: CASSVADSRSYEQYF; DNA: TGTGCCAGCAGCGTAGCTGATTCACGGAGCTACGAGCAGTACTTC
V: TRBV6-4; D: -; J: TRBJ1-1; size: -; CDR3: CASSRHMNTEAFF; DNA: TGTGCCAGCAGTCGACATATGAACACTGAAGCTTTCTTT
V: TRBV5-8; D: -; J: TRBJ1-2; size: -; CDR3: CASSFPAPDIRSYGYTF; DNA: TGTGCCAGCAGCTTTCCCGCCCCGGACATCAGGTCGTATGGCTACACCTTC
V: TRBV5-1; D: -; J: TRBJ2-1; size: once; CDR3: CASSSSGGTYNEQFF; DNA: TGCGCCAGCAGCTCGAGTGGCGGGACCTACAATGAGCAGTTCTTC
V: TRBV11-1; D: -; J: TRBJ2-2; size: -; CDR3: CASSDTGRTGELFF; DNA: TGTGCCAGCAGCGATACAGGACGCACCGGGGAGCTGTTTTTT
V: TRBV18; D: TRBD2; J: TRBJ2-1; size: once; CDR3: CASSLSGGDNEQFF; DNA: TGTGCCAGCTCCCTCTCGGGGGGGGACAATGAGCAGTTCTTC
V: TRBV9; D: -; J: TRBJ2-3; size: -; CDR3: CASSASTDTQYF; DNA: TGTGCCAGCAGCGCGTCCACAGATACGCAGTATTTT
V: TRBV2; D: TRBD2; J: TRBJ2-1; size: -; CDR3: CASSDTVTSGRSREQFF; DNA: TGTGCCAGCAGTGACACCGTGACTAGCGGGAGAAGCCGTGAGCAGTTCTTC
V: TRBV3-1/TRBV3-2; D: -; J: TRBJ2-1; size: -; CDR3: CASSQGVGAAYYNEQFF; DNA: TGTGCCAGCAGCCAAGGCGTTGGAGCGGCCTACTACAATGAGCAGTTCTTC
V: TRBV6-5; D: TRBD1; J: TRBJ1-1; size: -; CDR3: CASRDRIEAFF; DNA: TGTGCCAGCAGGGACAGGATTGAAGCTTTCTTT
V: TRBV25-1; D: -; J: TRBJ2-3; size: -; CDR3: CASSDASLSTDTQYF; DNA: TGTGCCAGCAGTGACGCGTCTCTTAGCACAGATACGCAGTATTTT
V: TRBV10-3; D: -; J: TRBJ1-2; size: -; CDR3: CAISETGKESGYTF; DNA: TGTGCCATCAGTGAAACAGGGAAAGAGTCTGGCTACACCTTC
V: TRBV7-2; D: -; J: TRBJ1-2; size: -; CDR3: CASSPTYYANYGYTF; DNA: TGTGCCAGCAGCCCGACATATTACGCTAACTATGGCTACACCTTC
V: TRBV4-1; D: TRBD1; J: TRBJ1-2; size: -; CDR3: CASSQDPEGAYGYTF; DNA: TGCGCCAGCAGCCAAGATCCGGAGGGGGCCTATGGCTACACCTTC
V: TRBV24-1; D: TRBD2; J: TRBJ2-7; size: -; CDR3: CATSDLIRTSGPPQYF; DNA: TGTGCCACCAGTGATTTAATCCGGACTAGCGGGCCCCCGCAGTACTTC
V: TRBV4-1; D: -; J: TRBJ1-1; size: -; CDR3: CASSQPKQGTEAFF; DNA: TGCGCCAGCAGCCAACCGAAACAGGGAACTGAAGCTTTCTTT
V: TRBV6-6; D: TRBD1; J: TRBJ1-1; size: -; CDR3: CASRGQGGHTEAFF; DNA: TGTGCCAGCAGGGGACAGGGCGGTCACACTGAAGCTTTCTTT
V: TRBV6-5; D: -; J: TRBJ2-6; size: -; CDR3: CASSYSRDRLNVLTF; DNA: TGTGCCAGCAGTTACTCGAGAGACAGACTCAACGTCCTGACTTTC
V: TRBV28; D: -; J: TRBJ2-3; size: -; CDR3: CASSLLSTDTQYF; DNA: TGTGCCAGCAGTTTGCTAAGCACAGATACGCAGTATTTT
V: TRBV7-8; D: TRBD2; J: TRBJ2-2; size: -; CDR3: CASSFTGGGTGELFF; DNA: TGTGCCAGCAGCTTTACGGGAGGAGGAACCGGGGAGCTGTTTTTT
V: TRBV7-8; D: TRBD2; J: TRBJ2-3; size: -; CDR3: CASSLASAGGPDTQYF; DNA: TGTGCCAGCAGCTTAGCGTCGGCGGGGGGCCCAGATACGCAGTATTTT
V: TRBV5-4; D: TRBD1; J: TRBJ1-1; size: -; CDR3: CASSPGGLNTEAFF; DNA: TGTGCCAGCAGCCCAGGGGGATTGAACACTGAAGCTTTCTTT
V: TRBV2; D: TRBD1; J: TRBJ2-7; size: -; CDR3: CASQFTHTGEHEQYF; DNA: TGTGCCAGCCAGTTTACCCATACAGGGGAGCACGAGCAGTACTTC
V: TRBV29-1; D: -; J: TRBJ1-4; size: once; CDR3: CSVVVHNYEKLFF; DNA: TGCAGCGTTGTGGTGCATAACTATGAAAAACTGTTTTTT